The 5 T cell receptor beta chains given below trace back to one sample, sequenced in a study of response to subunit inactivated influenza vaccine. MiXCR, applied by TCRdb to the RT-PCR reads, yields one record per CDR3 protein. The sample records 800,000 to 1,000,000 distinct CDR3 sequences, 21% being singletons. Sequenced material: PBMCs from blood, taken less than 6 days after vaccination. The receptors were gathered from a man aged 45 to 65 who received an inactivated influenza vaccine.

The chain has TRBV7-2 and TRBJ2-7; TRBD1 matches 7 bases. V trimming: 4 bases; J trimming: 0 bases; junction bases outside the gene matches: 9. CDR1 SGHTA and CDR2 FQGNSA come from the germline V gene. The CDR3 has 16 residues. The CDR3 coding sequence is TGTGCCAGCAGCTCCTGGACAGGACCCAGCTCCTACGAGCAGTACTTC. It codes for CASSSWTGPSSYEQYF.

J is TRBJ2-1 and V is TRBV4-3; TRBD2 matches 12 bases. CDR1 is LGHNA and CDR2 is YSLEER in the germline V gene. Losses at the gene ends were 1 base for V and 10 bases for J; bases not matched to a gene: 5. The CDR3 is 15 residues long. The CDR3 spells CASSQGTSGVLEQFF. CDR3 DNA sequence: TGCGCCAGCAGCCAAGGGACTAGCGGGGTTTTGGAGCAGTTCTTC.

The table lists this clonotype with a few counts. V is TRBV5-1 and J is TRBJ2-3; D gene unclear. CDR3 size: 14 residues. Germline V CDR1 and CDR2: SGHRS, YFSETQ. V lost 4 bases, J lost 3 bases, and 12 bases lay in between. The CDR3 nucleotides are TGCGCCAGCAGCCTCTGGCCCGCAACAGATACGCAGTATTTT. This sequence encodes CASSLWPATDTQYF.

V is TRBV24-1 and J is TRBJ2-2, with D maybe TRBD2 (6 bases). The germline gives CDR1 KGHDR, CDR2 SFDVKD. The CDR3 is 15 residues long. V shed 3 bases and J shed 7 bases, with 14 bases lying between them. The DNA of the CDR3 is TGTGCCACCAGTGATCCTCTTCGCGGGGACGGGGAGCTGTTTTTT. Its protein product is CATSDPLRGDGELFF.

V and J are TRBV7-9 and TRBJ2-2, with 10 bases identical to TRBD1. V lost 5 bases to trimming and J lost 8 bases; unmatched junction nucleotides: 14. CDR1 is SEHNR and CDR2 is FQNEAQ in the germline V gene (reference sequence). The CDR3 extends over 17 amino acids. CDR3 nucleotides: TGTGCCAGCAGCGCCCTCCCCGGGACAGGGGTAGTGGGGGAGCTGTTTTTT. This codes for CASSALPGTGVVGELFF.